A single sample gave rise to the 2 T cell receptor beta chains below, sequenced in a study of T cell responses to AZD1222 COVID-19 vaccine. TCRdb's copy holds only in-frame clones and misses some; the assay was immunoSEQ multiplex PCR. The sample includes 150,000 to 180,000 clones, around 90% seen only once; the top ten take 3.1%. The sequenced sample was peripheral blood, obtained on day 0 of AZD1222 vaccination. The source is an adult in good health.

The V gene is TRBV2, the J gene TRBJ2-2; D unclear. Germline CDR1 is SNHLY and CDR2 is FYNNEI. The V gene lost 7 bases and the J gene lost 4 bases, with 13 bases spanning the gap. This CDR3 has 14 amino acids. CDR3 in amino acids: CASKITQTTGELFF. The CDR3 DNA is TGTGCCAGCAAAATCACGCAGACCACCGGGGAGCTGTTTTTT.

The chain links TRBV27 to TRBJ2-3; no firm D call. Looked up from germline, CDR1 is MNHEY and CDR2 is SMNVEV (reference sequence). Trimming stripped 2 bases from V and 0 bases from J, with 12 bases between. CDR3 length equals 16 residues. The CDR3 reads CASSLLTPTSTDTQYF. The CDR3, as DNA: TGTGCCAGCAGTTTACTGACTCCCACTAGCACAGATACGCAGTATTTT.